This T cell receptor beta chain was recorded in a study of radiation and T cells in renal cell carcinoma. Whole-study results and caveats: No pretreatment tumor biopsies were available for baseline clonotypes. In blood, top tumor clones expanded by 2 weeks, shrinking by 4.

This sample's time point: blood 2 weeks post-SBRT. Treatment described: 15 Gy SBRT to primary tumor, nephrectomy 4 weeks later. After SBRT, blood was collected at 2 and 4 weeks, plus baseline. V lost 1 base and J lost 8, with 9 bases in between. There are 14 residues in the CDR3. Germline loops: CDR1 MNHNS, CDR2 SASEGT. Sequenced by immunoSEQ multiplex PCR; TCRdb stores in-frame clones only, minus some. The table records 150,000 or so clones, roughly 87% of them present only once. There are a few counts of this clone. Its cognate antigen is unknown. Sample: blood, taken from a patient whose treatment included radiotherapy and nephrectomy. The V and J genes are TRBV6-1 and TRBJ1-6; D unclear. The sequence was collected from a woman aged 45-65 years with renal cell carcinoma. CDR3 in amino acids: CASSEVAADSPLHF. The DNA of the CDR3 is TGTGCCAGCAGTGAAGTAGCGGCGGATTCACCCCTCCACTTT.